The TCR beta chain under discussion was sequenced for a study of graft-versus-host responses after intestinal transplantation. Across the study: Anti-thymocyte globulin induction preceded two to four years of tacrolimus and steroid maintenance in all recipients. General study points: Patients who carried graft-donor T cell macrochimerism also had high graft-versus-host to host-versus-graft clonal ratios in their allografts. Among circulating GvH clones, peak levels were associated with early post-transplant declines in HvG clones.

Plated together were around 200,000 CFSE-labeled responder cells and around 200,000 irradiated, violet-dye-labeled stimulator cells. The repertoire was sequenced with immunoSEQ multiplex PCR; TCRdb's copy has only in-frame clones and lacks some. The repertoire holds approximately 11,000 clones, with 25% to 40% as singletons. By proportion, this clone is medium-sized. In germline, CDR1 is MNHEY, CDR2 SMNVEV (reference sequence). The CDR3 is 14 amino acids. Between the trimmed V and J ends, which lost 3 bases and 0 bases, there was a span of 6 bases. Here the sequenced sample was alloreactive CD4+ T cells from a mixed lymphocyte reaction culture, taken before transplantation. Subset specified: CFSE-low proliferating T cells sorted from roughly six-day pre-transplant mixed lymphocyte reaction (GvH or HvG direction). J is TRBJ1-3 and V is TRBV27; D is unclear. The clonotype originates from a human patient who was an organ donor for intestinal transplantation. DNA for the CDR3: TGTGCCAGCAGTTTCGGTAGCTCTGGAAACACCATATATTTT. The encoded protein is CASSFGSSGNTIYF.